This TCR beta chain was observed in a study of human T cells and chemical hapten exposure. Study-wide points: No change in TCRs above 1 in 1000 frequency was produced by DPC sensitization.

Time point meaning: patch test 2, 6 weeks after DPC sensitization. Treatment reported: therapeutic diphenylcyclopropenone sensitization with weekly scalp DPC. Alopecia patients, 18 to 70 years old and DPC-suitable, served as donors. This clonotype came up a few times. Its antigen is as yet unknown. This CDR3 has 15 residues. The ends lost 4 bases at V and 6 bases at J; junction bases unmatched: 5. CDR1 is ENHRY, CDR2 SYGVKD, per germline. Via MiXCR, TCRdb re-called the RACE reads, giving one row per CDR3 protein. The table lists tens of thousands of distinct CDR3 sequences, less than 10% of them singletons.

The receptor's source is a woman in her 50s with alopecia areata. Some clones in this sample may be carry-over from other donors' samples. This sequence joins TRBV10-3 and TRBJ1-6; TRBD1 matches 8 bases. The sample was whole blood, taken in connection with sensitization to the hapten diphenylcyclopropenone (DPC). The CDR3, as DNA: TGTGCCATCAGTGCGGGACAGGAGCCTAATTCACCCCTCCACTTT. This gives the protein CAISAGQEPNSPLHF.